The present TCR beta chain was sequenced within a study of T cells after yellow fever vaccination. From the 5' RACE reads, TCRdb called clonotypes with MiXCR, one entry per CDR3 protein. The profile shows 280,000 or so distinct CDR3 sequences, around 8.6% of them singletons. Germline V gene data show CDR1 as SGHDT and CDR2 as YYEEEE. The V end was cut by 1 base, the J end by 3 bases, with 10 bases between. CDR3 size: 14 residues. This chain joins TRBV5-6 and TRBJ2-5; D not certain. The TCR comes from a man aged 18 to 35 who received the YFV17D yellow fever vaccine. Specimen: CD4+ T cells sorted from PBMCs, collected 5 days after the yellow fever booster vaccination. DNA for the CDR3: TGTGCCAGCAGCTTGATCCCGCGTAAAGAGACCCAGTACTTC. Translated: CASSLIPRKETQYF.